This T cell receptor beta chain originates from a study of Graves' ophthalmopathy and Graves' hyperthyroidism (dated by TCRdb to 2016 to 2019). For context, the study as a whole: Peripheral blood samples were taken at the time of initial diagnosis, before any treatment was given. Following sample collection, hyperthyroidism patients were given methimazole at a starting dose of 30 mg daily, and ophthalmopathy patients were given high-dose intravenous methylprednisolone. In total, under 150 blood samples were TCR-sequenced: around 42 ophthalmopathy, 80 or so hyperthyroidism and about 17 hyperthyroidism-to-ophthalmopathy patients. To explore V-J signatures that distinguish ophthalmopathy from hyperthyroidism, a discovery set of 100 patients was enrolled, made up of around 40 with ophthalmopathy and fewer than 60 with stable hyperthyroidism. To tell Graves' ophthalmopathy apart from Graves' hyperthyroidism, and to predict which patients would progress to ophthalmopathy, the study relied on TCR beta repertoire signatures. For training and testing, the 100 patients in the discovery cohort were randomly divided in a 7:3 ratio. An independent validation cohort comprised some 19 hyperthyroidism patients and over 15 patients who later progressed from hyperthyroidism to ophthalmopathy. T-cell repertoires of thyroid tissue and blood were compared in about 6 hyperthyroidism patients.

Hyperthyroidism was defined as stable when no progression to ophthalmopathy occurred within 18 months of follow-up. Patients with hyperthyroidism were aged 18 to 65 years, had been newly diagnosed, and had a disease duration of less than 2 months. Patients were excluded if they had other autoimmune diseases, uncontrolled infections, pregnancy or lactation. Clinical symptoms, serum thyroxine, TRAb, thyroid ultrasound and orbital computed tomography formed the basis of the diagnosis. PBMCs were isolated from 10 ml of fresh peripheral blood by Ficoll-Paque density gradient centrifugation. Total RNA was extracted using Trizol reagent, and RNA quality was checked on an Agilent 2100 Bioanalyzer. As regards this clonotype: The antigen it binds to is not known. No conserved phenylalanine or tryptophan is present at the end of the CDR3, so a read error is the likely explanation.

CDR1 SGHRS and CDR2 YFSETQ are derived from the germline V gene. The V end loses 0 bases and the J end loses 2 bases, and a stretch of 11 bases separates them. The CDR3 has 15 amino acids, counting both end residues. Just CDR3 DNA is preserved here, 45 bases in frame from base 1. TCR beta CDR3 regions were amplified from RNA transcripts for repertoire sequencing. The first round of RT-PCR was done with HTBI primers and the Qiagen OneStep RT-PCR kit, and was followed by a second round of multiplex PCR, then size selection and purification. Libraries were sequenced on an Illumina HiSeq2000 using paired-end 100 bp reads. In the paper's pipeline: SOAPnuke was used for read processing, and reads with adapters, uncalled bases, a mean Phred below 15, or no exact constant-primer or identifier match were discarded. High-quality paired reads were merged with COPE v1.2.5. Unique nucleotide sequences were defined as clonotypes and aligned to IMGT TRB V, D and J references using MiTCR v1.1. The analysis was limited to V-J combinations with a frequency above 0.0001, which together covered over 98% of repertoires. For each V-J combination, a TCR clonal expansion and chaos score was defined as F50 clonal expansion divided by the chaos observed in the TCRdist matrix. Welch's t-statistics and random forest were used to reduce the features to about a dozen V-J combinations, which were then used as input to a naive Bayes classifier. The similarity between thyroid and blood repertoires was quantified using the Morisita-Horn index. TCRdb reprocessing: public reads trimmed at Q25 with fastp, clones called with MiXCR, in-frame beta chains kept. For every CDR3 protein sequence, its rows merge into one entry that carries the most common genes and DNA. The V and J calls shown here were made by TCRdb, not taken from the authors' results. The sample includes hundreds of thousands of distinct CDR3 sequences, with 20% to 25% observed a single time. Of the sample, roughly 6.9% is held by the ten largest clones.

Points the paper makes about the study in general: In validation, the model predicted ophthalmopathy progression with less than 71% sensitivity and about 73% specificity; fewer than 15 predicted patients were CT-confirmed with GO in a median of about 7.1 months. Most expanded thyroid clonotypes with frequency above 0.001 were also detected in blood, suggesting blood repertoires may reflect the thyroid immune response. In cross-validation, the 13-signature model distinguished ophthalmopathy from stable hyperthyroidism with approximately 85% sensitivity and roughly 81% specificity, and in the test set the corresponding values were around 78% and 73%. No statistical method was used to set the sample size in advance, and the investigators knew which group each participant was assigned to.

This receptor was taken from a woman younger than 30 with stable Graves' hyperthyroidism. Some clones in this sample may be carry-over from other donors' samples. Donor details come from another sample of the same person, matched by shared clones. The V gene is TRBV5-1 and the J gene is TRBJ1-1; too little of a D gene remains to name it. Sequenced input: peripheral blood. The nucleotide sequence reads as follows: TGCGCCAGCAGCTTGGTGGGAGGTGGAAACACTGAAGCTTTCGTT. Translated, it gives CASSLVGGGNTEAFV.